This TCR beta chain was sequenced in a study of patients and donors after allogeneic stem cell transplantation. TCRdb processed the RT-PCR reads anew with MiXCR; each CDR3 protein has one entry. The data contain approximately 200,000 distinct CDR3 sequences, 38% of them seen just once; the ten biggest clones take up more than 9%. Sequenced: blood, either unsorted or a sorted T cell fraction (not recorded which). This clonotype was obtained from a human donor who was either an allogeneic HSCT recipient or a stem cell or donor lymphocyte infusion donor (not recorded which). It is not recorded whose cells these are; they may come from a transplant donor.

The CDR3 nucleotides read TGTGCCAGCAGTTACGGACGGAGATCAGATACGCAGTATTTT. Amino acid sequence: CASSYGRRSDTQYF. This chain uses TRBV6-5 with TRBJ2-3; D remains unclear. The V end was cut by 2 bases, the J end by 4 bases, with 10 bases between. The CDR3 totals 14 residues. CDR1 is MNHEY, CDR2 SVGAGI, per germline.